The source of this T cell receptor (beta chain) is a study of shared clonotypes between healthy human individuals. Whole-study results and caveats: Generally, naive subsets (rather than memory subsets) showed larger estimated richness.

Notes on this clone: Its matching antigen is unknown.

The CDR3 is 20 residues long. Deletions cut 9 bases from V and 0 bases from J, with 29 bases between. Per germline, CDR1 MGHRA and CDR2 YSYEKL. TCRdb's copy holds only in-frame clones and misses some; the assay was immunoSEQ multiplex PCR. This sample has 2.3 million or so clones, with over 90% found just once. The donors, all of them Caucasian adults, lived in Nashville, Tennessee. V usage is TRBV4-1 and J usage is TRBJ2-2; D unresolved. The clonotype originates from a man between 18 and 35 years old in good health. Some clones in this sample may be carry-over from other donors' samples. Sequencing was carried out using naive CD4+ T cells from PBMCs. Subset in this sample: CD45RA+ positively selected. CDR3 sequence reads: CASQDLWQTRAYANTGELFF. CDR3 DNA: TGCGCCAGTCAAGATTTGTGGCAGACTCGAGCCTATGCGAACACCGGGGAGCTGTTTTTT.